Ten or more counts support the clone carrying this T cell receptor beta chain. Its specificity is not known. This sample is drawn from a study of T cells after yellow fever vaccination. Study-wide results and limits: The booster saw the reappearance of most primary-vaccination clones (approximately 97% CD4, 70% to 90% CD8).

CDR3 length equals 17 residues. The V gene end was trimmed by 6 bases and the J gene end by 7 bases; junction bases not matched to a gene: 14. TCRdb passed the 5' RACE reads through MiXCR, listing each CDR3 protein once. The repertoire consists of over 300,000 distinct CDR3 sequences, with less than 4.5% occurring once and the leading ten covering 23%. This TCR was recovered from a man in his late teens or twenties who received the YFV17D yellow fever vaccine. This chain connects TRBV12-3 or TRBV12-4 to TRBJ2-1; 11 nucleotides line up with TRBD2. Material: PBMCs, obtained on the day of the yellow fever booster vaccination. CDR3 protein: CASSFAYGTSGNNEQFF. In DNA form, the CDR3 reads TGTGCCAGCAGCTTCGCTTATGGGACTAGCGGAAATAATGAGCAGTTCTTC.